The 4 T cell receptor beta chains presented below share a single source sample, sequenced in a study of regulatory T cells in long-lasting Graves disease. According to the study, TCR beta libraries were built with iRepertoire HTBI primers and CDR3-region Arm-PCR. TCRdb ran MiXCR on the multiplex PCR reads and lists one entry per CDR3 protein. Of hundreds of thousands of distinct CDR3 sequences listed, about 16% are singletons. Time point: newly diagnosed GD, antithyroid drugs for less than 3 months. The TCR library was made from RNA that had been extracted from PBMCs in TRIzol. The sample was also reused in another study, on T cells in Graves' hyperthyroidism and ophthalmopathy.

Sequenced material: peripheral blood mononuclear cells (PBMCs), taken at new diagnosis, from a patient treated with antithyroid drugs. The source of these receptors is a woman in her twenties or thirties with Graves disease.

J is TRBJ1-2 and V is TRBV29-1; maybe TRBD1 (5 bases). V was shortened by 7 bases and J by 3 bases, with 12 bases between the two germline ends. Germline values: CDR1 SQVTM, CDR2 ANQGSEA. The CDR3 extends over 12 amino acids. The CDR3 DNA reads TGCAGCGGGGGGGGGGTTCACTATGGCTACACCTTC. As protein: CSGGGVHYGYTF.

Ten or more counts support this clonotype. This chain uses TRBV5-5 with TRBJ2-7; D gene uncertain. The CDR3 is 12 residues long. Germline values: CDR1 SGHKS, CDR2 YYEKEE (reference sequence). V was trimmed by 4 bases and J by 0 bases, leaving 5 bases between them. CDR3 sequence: CASSAYSYEQYF. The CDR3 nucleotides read TGTGCCAGCAGCGCGTACTCCTACGAGCAGTACTTC.

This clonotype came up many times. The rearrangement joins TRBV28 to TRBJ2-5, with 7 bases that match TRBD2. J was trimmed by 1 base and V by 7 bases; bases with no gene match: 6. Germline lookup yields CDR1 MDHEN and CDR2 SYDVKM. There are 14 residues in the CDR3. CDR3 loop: CASTMGGTQETQYF. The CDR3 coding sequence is TGTGCCAGCACCATGGGAGGGACCCAAGAGACCCAGTACTTC.

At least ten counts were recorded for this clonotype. The CDR3 here is CSARAGTGVYEQYF. The CDR3 coding sequence is TGCAGTGCTAGGGCCGGGACAGGCGTCTACGAGCAGTACTTC. The chain is built from TRBV20-1 and TRBJ2-7, with TRBD1 matching over 8 bases. The CDR3 is 14 residues long. Germline CDR1 is DFQATT and CDR2 is SNEGSKA (reference sequence). The junction had 7 bases not matched to a gene; V was cut back by 3 bases and J by 3 bases.